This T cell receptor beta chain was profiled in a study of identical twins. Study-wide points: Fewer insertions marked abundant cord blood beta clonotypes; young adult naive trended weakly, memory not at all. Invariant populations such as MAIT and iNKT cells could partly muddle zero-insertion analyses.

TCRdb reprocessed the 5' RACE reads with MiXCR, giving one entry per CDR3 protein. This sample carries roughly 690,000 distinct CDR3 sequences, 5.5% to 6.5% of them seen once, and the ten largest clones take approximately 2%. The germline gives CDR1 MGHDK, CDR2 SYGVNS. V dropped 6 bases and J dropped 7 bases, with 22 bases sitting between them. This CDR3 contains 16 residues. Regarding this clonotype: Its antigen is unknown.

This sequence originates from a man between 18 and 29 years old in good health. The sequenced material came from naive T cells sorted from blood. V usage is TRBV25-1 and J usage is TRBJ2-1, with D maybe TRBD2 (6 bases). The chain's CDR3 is CASSDYRIGTYNEQFF. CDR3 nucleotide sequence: TGTGCCAGCAGCGATTACAGGATTGGGACTTATAATGAGCAGTTCTTC.